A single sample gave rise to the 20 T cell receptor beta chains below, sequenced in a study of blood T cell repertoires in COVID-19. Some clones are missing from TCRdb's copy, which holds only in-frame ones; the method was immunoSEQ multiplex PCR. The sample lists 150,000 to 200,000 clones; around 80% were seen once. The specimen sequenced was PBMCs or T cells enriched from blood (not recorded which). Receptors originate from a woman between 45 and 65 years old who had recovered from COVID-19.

In nucleotides, the CDR3 is TGCGCCAGCAGCCCCCCTGGGACAGGGGGAGAGACCCAGTACTTC. Protein: CASSPPGTGGETQYF. This rearrangement joins TRBV10-2 to TRBJ2-5; 11 bases line up with TRBD1. Losses at the gene ends were 6 bases for V and 4 bases for J; bases not matched to a gene: 7. This CDR3 has 15 residues. The germline V gene has CDR1 WSHSY and CDR2 SAAADI.

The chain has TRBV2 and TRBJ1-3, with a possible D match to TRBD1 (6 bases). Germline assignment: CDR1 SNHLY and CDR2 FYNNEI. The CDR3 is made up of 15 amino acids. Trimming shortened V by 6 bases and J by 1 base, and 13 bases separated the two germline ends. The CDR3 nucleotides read TGTGCCAGCAGGGTACAGGGATTGTCTGGAAACACCATATATTTT. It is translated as CASRVQGLSGNTIYF.

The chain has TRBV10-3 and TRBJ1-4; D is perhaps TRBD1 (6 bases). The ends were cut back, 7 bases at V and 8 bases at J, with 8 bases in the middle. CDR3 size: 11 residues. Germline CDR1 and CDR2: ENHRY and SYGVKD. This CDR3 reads CAIKGQEKLFF. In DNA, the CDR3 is TGTGCCATCAAAGGACAGGAAAAACTGTTTTTT.

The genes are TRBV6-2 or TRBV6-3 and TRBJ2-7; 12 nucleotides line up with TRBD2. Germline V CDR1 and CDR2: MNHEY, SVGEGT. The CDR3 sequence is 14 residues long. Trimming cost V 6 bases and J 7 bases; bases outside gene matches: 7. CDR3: CASSWTSGAVEQYF. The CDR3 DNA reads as TGTGCCAGCAGCTGGACTAGCGGGGCTGTAGAGCAGTACTTC.

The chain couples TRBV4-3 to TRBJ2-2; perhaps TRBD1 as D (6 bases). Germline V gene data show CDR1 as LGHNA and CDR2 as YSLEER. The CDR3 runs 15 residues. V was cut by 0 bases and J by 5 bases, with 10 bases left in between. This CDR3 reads CASSQDGTITGELFF. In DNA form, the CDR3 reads TGCGCCAGCAGCCAAGATGGGACAATTACCGGGGAGCTGTTTTTT.

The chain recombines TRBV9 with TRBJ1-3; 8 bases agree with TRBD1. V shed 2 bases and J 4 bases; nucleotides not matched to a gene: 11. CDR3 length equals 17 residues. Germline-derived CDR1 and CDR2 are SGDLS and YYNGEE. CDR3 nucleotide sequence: TGTGCCAGCAGCGTTAGAGACTCCGGGACAGGAGGAAACACCATATATTTT. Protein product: CASSVRDSGTGGNTIYF.

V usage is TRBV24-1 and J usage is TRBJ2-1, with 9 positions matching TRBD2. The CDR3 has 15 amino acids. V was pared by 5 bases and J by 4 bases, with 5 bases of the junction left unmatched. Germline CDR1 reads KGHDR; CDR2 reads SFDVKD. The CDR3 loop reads CATSGGRAGYNEQFF. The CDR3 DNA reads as TGTGCCACCAGTGGCGGGAGGGCAGGGTACAATGAGCAGTTCTTC.

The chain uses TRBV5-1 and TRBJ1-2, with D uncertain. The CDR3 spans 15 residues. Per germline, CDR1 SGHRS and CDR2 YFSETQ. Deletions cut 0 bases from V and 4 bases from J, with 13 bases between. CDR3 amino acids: CASSLVPADSYGYTF. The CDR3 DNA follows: TGCGCCAGCAGCTTGGTCCCCGCAGACTCCTATGGCTACACCTTC.

CDR3 protein: CASSLSGQGYTEAFF. The CDR3 DNA reads TGTGCCAGCAGTTTATCCGGACAGGGCTACACTGAAGCTTTCTTT. V is TRBV27 and J is TRBJ1-1; 8 nucleotides agree with TRBD1. The CDR3 covers 15 residues. Germline CDR1 is MNHEY and CDR2 is SMNVEV (reference sequence). V lost 0 bases, J lost 3 bases, and 3 bases stayed unmatched.

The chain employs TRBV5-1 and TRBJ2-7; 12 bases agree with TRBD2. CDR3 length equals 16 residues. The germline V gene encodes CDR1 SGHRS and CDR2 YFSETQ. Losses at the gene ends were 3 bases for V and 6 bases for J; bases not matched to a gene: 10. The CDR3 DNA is TGCGCCAGCAGCTCCACTAGCGGGAGGACGCTCGGCGAGCAGTACTTC. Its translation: CASSSTSGRTLGEQYF.

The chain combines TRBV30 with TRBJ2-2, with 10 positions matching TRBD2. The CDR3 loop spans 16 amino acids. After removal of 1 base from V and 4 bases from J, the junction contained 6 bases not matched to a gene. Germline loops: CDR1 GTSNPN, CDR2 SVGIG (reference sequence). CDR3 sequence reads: CAWSGLAGALTGELFF. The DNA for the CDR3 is TGTGCCTGGAGTGGGCTAGCGGGAGCCCTCACCGGGGAGCTGTTTTTT. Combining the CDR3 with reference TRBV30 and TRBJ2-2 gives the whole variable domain SQTIHQWPATLVQPVGSPLSLECTVEGTSNPNLYWYRQAAGRGLQLLFYSVGIGQISSEVPQNLSASRPQDRQFILSSKKLLLSDSGFYLCAWSGLAGALTGELFFGEGSRLTVL.

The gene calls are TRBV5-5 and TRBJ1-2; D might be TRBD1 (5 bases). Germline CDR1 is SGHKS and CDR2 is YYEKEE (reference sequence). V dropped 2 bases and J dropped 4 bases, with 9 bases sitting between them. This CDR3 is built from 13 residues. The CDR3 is CASSFDSRYGYTF. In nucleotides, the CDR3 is TGTGCCAGCAGCTTTGACAGTCGCTATGGCTACACCTTC.

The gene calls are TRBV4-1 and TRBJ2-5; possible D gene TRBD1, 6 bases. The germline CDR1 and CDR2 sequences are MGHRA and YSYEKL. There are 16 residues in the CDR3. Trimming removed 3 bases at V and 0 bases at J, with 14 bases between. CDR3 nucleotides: TGCGCCAGCAGCCAGGCTACCACAGGGCACCAAGAGACCCAGTACTTC. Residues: CASSQATTGHQETQYF.

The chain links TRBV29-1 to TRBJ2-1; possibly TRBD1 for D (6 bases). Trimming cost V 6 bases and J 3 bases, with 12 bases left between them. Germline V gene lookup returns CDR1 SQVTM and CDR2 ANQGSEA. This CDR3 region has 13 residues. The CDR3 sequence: CSVQGHLYNEQFF. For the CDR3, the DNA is TGCAGCGTACAGGGACATCTCTACAATGAGCAGTTCTTC.

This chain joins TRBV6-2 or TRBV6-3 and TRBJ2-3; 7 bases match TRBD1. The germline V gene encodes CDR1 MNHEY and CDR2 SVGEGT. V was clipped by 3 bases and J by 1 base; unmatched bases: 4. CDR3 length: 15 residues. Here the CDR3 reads CASSYGDSGTDTQYF. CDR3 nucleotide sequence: TGTGCCAGCAGTTATGGGGACAGCGGCACAGATACGCAGTATTTT.

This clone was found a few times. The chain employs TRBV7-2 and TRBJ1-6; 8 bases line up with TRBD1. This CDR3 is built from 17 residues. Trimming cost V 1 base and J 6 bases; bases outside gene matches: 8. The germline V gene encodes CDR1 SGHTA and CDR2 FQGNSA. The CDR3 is CASSLEGSGGRNSPLHF. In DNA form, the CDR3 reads TGTGCCAGCAGCTTAGAAGGTTCAGGGGGCCGTAATTCACCCCTCCACTTT.

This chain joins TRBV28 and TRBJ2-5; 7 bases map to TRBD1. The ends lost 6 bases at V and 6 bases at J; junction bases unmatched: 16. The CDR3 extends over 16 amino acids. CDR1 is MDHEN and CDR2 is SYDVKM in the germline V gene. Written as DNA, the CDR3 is TGTGCCAGCAGCCTGGAACCATACAGGGGCCGACAGACCCAGTACTTC. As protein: CASSLEPYRGRQTQYF.

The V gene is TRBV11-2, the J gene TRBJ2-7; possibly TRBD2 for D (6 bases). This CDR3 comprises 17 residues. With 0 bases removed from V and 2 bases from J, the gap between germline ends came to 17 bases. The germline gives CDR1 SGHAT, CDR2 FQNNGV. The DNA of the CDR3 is TGTGCCAGCAGCTTAGATGGGGGACTCACAGGCCCCTACGAGCAGTACTTC. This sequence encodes CASSLDGGLTGPYEQYF.

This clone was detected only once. The CDR3 region has the DNA TGTGCCAGCAGCTCGTTCATAGACAGGGGCGCTGAAGCTTTCTTT. Translation gives CASSSFIDRGAEAFF. The genes are TRBV7-9 and TRBJ1-1, with 8 bases aligning to TRBD1. The CDR3 covers 15 residues. In germline, CDR1 is SEHNR, CDR2 FQNEAQ (reference sequence). J was trimmed by 6 bases and V by 4 bases; bases with no gene match: 10.

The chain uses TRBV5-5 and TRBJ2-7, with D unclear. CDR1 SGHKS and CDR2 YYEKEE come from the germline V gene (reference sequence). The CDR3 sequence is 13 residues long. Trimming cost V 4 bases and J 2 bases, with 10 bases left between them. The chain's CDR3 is CASSPTTAYEQYF. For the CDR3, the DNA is TGTGCCAGCAGCCCGACAACGGCCTACGAGCAGTACTTC.